This TCR beta chain was recorded in a study of identical twins. Points from the study as a whole: The study found excess low generation probability among twin-shared out-of-frame alpha sequences. Insertion counts were lower in abundant cord blood beta clonotypes, a trend that memory repertoires did not show.

TCRdb called the 5' RACE reads again in MiXCR, with one record for every CDR3 protein. The sample carries 400,000 or so distinct CDR3 sequences, approximately 8.7% recorded once. The V end was cut by 0 bases, the J end by 7 bases, with 11 bases between. The CDR3 extends over 14 amino acids. Germline CDR1 SGHRS, CDR2 YFSETQ. This clonotype occurred a few times. Antigen specificity is unknown. V is TRBV5-1 and J is TRBJ2-1; D unclear. What was sequenced was naive T cells sorted from blood. The sequence came from a woman aged 50 to 60 in good health. The CDR3 sequence is CASSLESLRNEQFF. The CDR3 DNA sequence: TGCGCCAGCAGCTTGGAATCTCTCCGAAATGAGCAGTTCTTC.